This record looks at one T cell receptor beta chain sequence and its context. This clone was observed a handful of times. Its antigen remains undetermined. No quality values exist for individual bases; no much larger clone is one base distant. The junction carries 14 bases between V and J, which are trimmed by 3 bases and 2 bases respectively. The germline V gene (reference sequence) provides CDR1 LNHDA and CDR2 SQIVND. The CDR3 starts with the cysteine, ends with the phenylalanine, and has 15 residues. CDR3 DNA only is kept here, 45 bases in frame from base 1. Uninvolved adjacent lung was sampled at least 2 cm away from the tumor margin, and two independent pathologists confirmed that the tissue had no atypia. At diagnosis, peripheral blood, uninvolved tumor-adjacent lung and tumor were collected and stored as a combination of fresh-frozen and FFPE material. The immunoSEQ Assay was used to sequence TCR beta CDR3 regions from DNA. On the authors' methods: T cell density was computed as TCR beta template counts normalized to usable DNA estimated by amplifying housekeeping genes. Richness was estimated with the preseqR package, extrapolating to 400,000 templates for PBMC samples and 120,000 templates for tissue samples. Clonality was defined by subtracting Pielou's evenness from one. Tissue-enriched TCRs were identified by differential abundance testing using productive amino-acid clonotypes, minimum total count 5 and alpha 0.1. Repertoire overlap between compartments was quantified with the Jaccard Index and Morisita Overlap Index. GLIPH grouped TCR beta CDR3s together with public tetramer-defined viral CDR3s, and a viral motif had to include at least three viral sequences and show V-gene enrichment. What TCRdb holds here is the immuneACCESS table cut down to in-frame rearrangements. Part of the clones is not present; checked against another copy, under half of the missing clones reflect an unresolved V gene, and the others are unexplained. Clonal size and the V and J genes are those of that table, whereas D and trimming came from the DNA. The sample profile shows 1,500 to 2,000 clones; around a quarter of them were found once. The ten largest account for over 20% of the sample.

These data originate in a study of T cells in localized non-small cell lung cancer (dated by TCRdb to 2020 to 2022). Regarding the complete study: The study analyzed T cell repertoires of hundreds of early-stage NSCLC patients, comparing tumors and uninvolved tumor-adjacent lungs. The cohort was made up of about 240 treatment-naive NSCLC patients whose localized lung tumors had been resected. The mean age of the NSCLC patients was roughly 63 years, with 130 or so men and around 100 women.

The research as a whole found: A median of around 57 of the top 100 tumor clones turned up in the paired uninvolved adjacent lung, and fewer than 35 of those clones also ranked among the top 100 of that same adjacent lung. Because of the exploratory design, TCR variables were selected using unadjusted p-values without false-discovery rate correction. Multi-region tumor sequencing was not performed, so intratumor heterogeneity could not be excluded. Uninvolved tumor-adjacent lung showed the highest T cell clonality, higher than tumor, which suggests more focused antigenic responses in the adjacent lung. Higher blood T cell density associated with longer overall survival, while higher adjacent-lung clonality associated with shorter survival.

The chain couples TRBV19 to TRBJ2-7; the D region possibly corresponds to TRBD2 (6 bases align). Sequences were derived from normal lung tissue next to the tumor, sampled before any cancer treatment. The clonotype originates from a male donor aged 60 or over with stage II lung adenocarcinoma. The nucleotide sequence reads TGTGCCAGTAGTATTGGAGGCGGGAAACCCTACGAGCAGTACTTC. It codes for CASSIGGGKPYEQYF.